This T cell receptor beta chain was identified in a study of T cell responses to AZD1222 COVID-19 vaccine. This clone was detected once. The antigen is unknown. Other DNA sequences in the sample encode the same CDR3. J lost 3 bases, V lost 7 bases, and 1 base had no gene match. The CDR3 sequence is 11 residues long. Germline-derived CDR1 and CDR2 are SQVTM and ANQGSEA. Sequencing used immunoSEQ multiplex PCR; TCRdb keeps in-frame clones, though not all of them. The repertoire holds under 150,000 clones, with 92% as singletons. Study-wide findings and caveats: Following two doses of AZD1222, Spike-specific TCR breadth and depth rose. In the spike-specific TCR repertoire, nearly half reportedly target unmutated variant regions.

Sample: peripheral blood, taken on day 0 of AZD1222 vaccination. This chain connects TRBV29-1 to TRBJ2-3, with 7 bases that match TRBD2. The TCR originated in an adult in good health. CDR3 DNA: TGCAGCGGGGGGGGAACAGATACGCAGTATTTT. Amino acid sequence: CSGGGTDTQYF.